The 19 T cell receptor beta chains in this list originate from one sample, sequenced in a study of T cell clones after liver transplantation. Method: immunoSEQ multiplex PCR; TCRdb's copy keeps in-frame clones and lacks some. The profile shows approximately 72,000 clones, roughly nine tenths of them singletons. The source material was CD4+ T cells from blood, sampled before liver transplant. The receptor source for this set is a human donor who received a liver transplant.

The V and J genes are TRBV18 and TRBJ1-5; 7 bases are shared with TRBD1. The CDR3 is 15 amino acids. V gave up 0 bases and J gave up 6 bases; unmatched junction bases: 5. The V gene's germline CDR1 is KGHSH and CDR2 LQKENI. CDR3 in DNA: TGTGCCAGCTCACCACCGGCAGGGGGAAGTCAGCCCCAGCATTTT. Translating gives CASSPPAGGSQPQHF.

The chain combines TRBV7-8 with TRBJ1-1; D gene unclear. Trimming removed 3 bases from V and 7 bases from J, with 9 bases in between. The CDR3 is made up of 12 amino acids. The germline V gene encodes CDR1 SGHVS and CDR2 FQNEAQ. CDR3: CASSFGIYEAFF. Written as DNA, the CDR3 is TGTGCCAGCAGCTTCGGGATTTATGAAGCTTTCTTT.

This clone was seen only a few times. The chain couples TRBV10-2 to TRBJ1-5, with TRBD1 matching over 9 bases. This CDR3 contains 14 residues. Per germline, CDR1 WSHSY and CDR2 SAAADI. The V segment lost 7 bases and the J segment 8 bases; nucleotides outside the gene matches: 9. CDR3 residues: CASTRDRAHEPQHF. Written as DNA, the CDR3 is TGCGCCAGCACCCGGGACAGGGCTCATGAGCCCCAGCATTTT.

The rearrangement uses TRBV9 and TRBJ1-2, with 9 positions matching TRBD1. This CDR3 is 15 amino acids long. V gave up 4 bases and J gave up 2 bases; unmatched junction bases: 6. Germline assignment: CDR1 SGDLS and CDR2 YYNGEE. The CDR3 region is CASSLIGTGNYGYTF. The CDR3 bases are TGTGCCAGCAGCCTCATTGGGACAGGGAACTATGGCTACACCTTC.

This chain connects TRBV6-1 to TRBJ2-5, with 8 bases fitting TRBD1. The CDR3 consists of 15 residues. Trimming removed 5 bases from V and 5 bases from J; junction bases left unmatched: 10. CDR1 is MNHNS and CDR2 is SASEGT in the germline V gene. Here the CDR3 reads CASSRTGMGMETQYF. The CDR3, as DNA: TGTGCCAGCAGTCGGACAGGGATGGGCATGGAGACCCAGTACTTC.

The chain joins TRBV6-5 to TRBJ2-7; 10 nucleotides line up with TRBD2. The CDR3 runs to 13 residues. The V segment lost 11 bases and the J segment 0 bases; nucleotides outside the gene matches: 4. From germline, CDR1 is MNHEY and CDR2 SVGAGI. Here the CDR3 DNA reads TGTGCCGCCGGACTAGCGGCCTCCTACGAGCAGTACTTC. It encodes CAAGLAASYEQYF.

The rearrangement joins TRBV25-1 to TRBJ2-3; 10 nucleotides agree with TRBD2. The CDR3 runs to 13 residues. The junction had 2 bases not matched to a gene; V was cut back by 5 bases and J by 6 bases. The germline gives CDR1 MGHDK, CDR2 SYGVNS. CDR3 in DNA: TGTGCCAGCAGTCCGACTAGCGGGGATACGCAGTATTTT. Residues: CASSPTSGDTQYF. Full variable domain (missing parts from reference TRBV25-1 and TRBJ2-3): EADIYQTPRYLVIGTGKKITLECSQTMGHDKMYWYQQDPGMELHLIHYSYGVNSTEKGDLSSESTVSRIRTEHFPLTLESARPSHTSQYLCASSPTSGDTQYFGPGTRLTVL.

The chain links TRBV20-1 to TRBJ1-1; D gene ambiguous. V lost 6 bases to trimming and J lost 1 base, with 6 bases between them. CDR1 is DFQATT, CDR2 SNEGSKA, per germline (reference sequence). CDR3 length: 11 amino acids. CDR3 protein: CSANRNTEAFF. CDR3 nucleotides: TGCAGTGCCAACAGGAACACTGAAGCTTTCTTT.

This clone was recorded a few times. V and J are TRBV29-1 and TRBJ1-1, with D uncertain. The V end was cut by 4 bases, the J end by 8 bases, with 17 bases between. Germline lookup yields CDR1 SQVTM and CDR2 ANQGSEA. The CDR3 spans 13 residues. CDR3 DNA sequence: TGCAGCGTTGGAAGTCAGTTAATTCAGGAAGCTTTCTTT. It yields the protein CSVGSQLIQEAFF. The whole variable domain, filled in from reference TRBV29-1 and TRBJ1-1, reads SAVISQKPSRDICQRGTSLTIQCQVDSQVTMMFWYRQQPGQSLTLIATANQGSEATYESGFVIDKFPISRPNLTFSTLTVSNMSPEDSSIYLCSVGSQLIQEAFFGQGTRLTVV.

The rearrangement links TRBV6-1 to TRBJ1-5; the match to TRBD1 covers 7 bases. V trimming: 7 bases; J trimming: 5 bases; junction bases outside the gene matches: 11. The CDR3 runs 15 residues. Germline values: CDR1 MNHNS, CDR2 SASEGT. CDR3 sequence: CASNPGTVRDQPQHF. CDR3 bases: TGTGCCAGCAACCCAGGGACAGTAAGGGATCAGCCCCAGCATTTT.

The chain uses TRBV5-1 and TRBJ1-2; weak D call: TRBD1 (5 bases). CDR3 size: 13 residues. The germline V gene has CDR1 SGHRS and CDR2 YFSETQ. Trimming removed 0 bases at V and 8 bases at J, with 11 bases between. The CDR3 is CASSLDGGRGYTF. The CDR3 bases are TGCGCCAGCAGCTTGGATGGGGGACGGGGCTACACCTTC.

The V call is TRBV11-3, the J call TRBJ2-1; 13 bases agree with TRBD2. J was trimmed by 3 bases and V by 5 bases; bases with no gene match: 10. CDR3 length: 18 amino acids. CDR1 is SGHNT, CDR2 YENEEA, per germline. This CDR3 reads CASSPTGTSGDVYNEQFF. In DNA form, the CDR3 reads TGTGCCAGCAGCCCGACCGGGACTAGCGGGGATGTCTACAATGAGCAGTTCTTC.

The chain uses TRBV27 and TRBJ1-1; 12 bases agree with TRBD1. CDR1 is MNHEY and CDR2 is SMNVEV in the germline V gene (reference sequence). V dropped 7 bases and J dropped 4; count of bases not matched to a gene: 16. CDR3 length: 18 residues. The CDR3: CASNVGQGALGGGTEAFF. CDR3 coding DNA: TGTGCCAGCAACGTGGGACAGGGGGCCCTTGGGGGTGGCACTGAAGCTTTCTTT.

The genes are TRBV14 and TRBJ2-7; 12 positions agree with TRBD2. The CDR3 loop spans 21 amino acids. With 3 bases clipped from V and 2 bases from J, the junction kept 20 bases outside the gene matches. Germline V gives CDR1 SGHDN, CDR2 FVKESK. The DNA of the CDR3 is TGTGCCAGCAGCCAGCTCCTAGGGGTGGCACTAGCGGGAGGCATACCCTACGAGCAGTACTTC. Translation gives CASSQLLGVALAGGIPYEQYF.

This sequence joins TRBV6-1 and TRBJ2-4; D remains unclear. The CDR3 totals 11 residues. Looked up from germline, CDR1 is MNHNS and CDR2 is SASEGT. Trimming took 1 base from V and 15 from J, leaving 10 bases between them. The DNA for the CDR3 is TGTGCCAGCAGTGAAGAGAAATGGGGGTACTTC. Its translation: CASSEEKWGYF.

This clone has just one count. The genes are TRBV4-2 and TRBJ2-1; D might be TRBD2 (6 bases). Germline V lookup: CDR1 LGHNA, CDR2 YNFKEQ. CDR3 length: 17 amino acids. The ends were cut back, 1 base at V and 0 bases at J, with 13 bases in the middle. For the CDR3, the DNA is TGTGCCAGCAGCCAAGGGGCGCTAGCGAGCTCCTACAATGAGCAGTTCTTC. Its translation: CASSQGALASSYNEQFF.

V usage is TRBV19 and J usage is TRBJ2-7; D gene uncertain. This CDR3 comprises 12 residues. The germline gives CDR1 LNHDA, CDR2 SQIVND (reference sequence). V was cut by 6 bases and J by 3 bases, with 9 bases left in between. CDR3 amino acids: CASSPSGYEQYF. The CDR3, as DNA: TGTGCCAGTAGCCCATCGGGCTACGAGCAGTACTTC.

About this clone: At the DNA level, this CDR3 is encoded by other sequences in the same sample as well. This chain links TRBV5-1 with TRBJ2-5; 7 bases line up with TRBD2. Germline V lookup: CDR1 SGHRS, CDR2 YFSETQ. The V segment lost 2 bases and the J segment 2 bases; nucleotides outside the gene matches: 3. The CDR3 extends over 14 amino acids. The CDR3 spells CASSLTSAQETQYF. CDR3 DNA: TGCGCCAGCAGCTTAACTAGCGCACAAGAGACCCAGTACTTC.

This chain connects TRBV19 to TRBJ2-5; D is unresolved. The V end was cut by 3 bases, the J end by 2 bases, with 7 bases between. From germline, CDR1 is LNHDA and CDR2 SQIVND (reference sequence). The CDR3 spans 13 residues. The DNA for the CDR3 is TGTGCCAGTAGTATGAAGGTTCAAGAGACCCAGTACTTC. Encoded protein: CASSMKVQETQYF.